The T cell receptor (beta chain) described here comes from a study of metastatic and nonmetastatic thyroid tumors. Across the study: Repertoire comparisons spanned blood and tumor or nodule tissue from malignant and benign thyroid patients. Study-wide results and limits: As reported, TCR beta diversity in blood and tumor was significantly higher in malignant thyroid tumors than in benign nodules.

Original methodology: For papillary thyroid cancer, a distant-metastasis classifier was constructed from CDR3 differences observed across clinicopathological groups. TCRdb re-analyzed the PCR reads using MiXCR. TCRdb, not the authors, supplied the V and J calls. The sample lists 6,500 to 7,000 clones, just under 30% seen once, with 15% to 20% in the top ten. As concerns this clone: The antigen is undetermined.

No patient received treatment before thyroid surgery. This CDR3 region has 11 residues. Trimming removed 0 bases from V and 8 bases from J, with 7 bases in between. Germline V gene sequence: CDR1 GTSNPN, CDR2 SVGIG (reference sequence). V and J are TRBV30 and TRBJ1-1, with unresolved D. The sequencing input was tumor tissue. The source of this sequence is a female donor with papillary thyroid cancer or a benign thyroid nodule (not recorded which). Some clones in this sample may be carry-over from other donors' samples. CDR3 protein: CAWSVKWEAFF. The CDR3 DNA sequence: TGTGCCTGGAGTGTAAAGTGGGAAGCTTTCTTT.